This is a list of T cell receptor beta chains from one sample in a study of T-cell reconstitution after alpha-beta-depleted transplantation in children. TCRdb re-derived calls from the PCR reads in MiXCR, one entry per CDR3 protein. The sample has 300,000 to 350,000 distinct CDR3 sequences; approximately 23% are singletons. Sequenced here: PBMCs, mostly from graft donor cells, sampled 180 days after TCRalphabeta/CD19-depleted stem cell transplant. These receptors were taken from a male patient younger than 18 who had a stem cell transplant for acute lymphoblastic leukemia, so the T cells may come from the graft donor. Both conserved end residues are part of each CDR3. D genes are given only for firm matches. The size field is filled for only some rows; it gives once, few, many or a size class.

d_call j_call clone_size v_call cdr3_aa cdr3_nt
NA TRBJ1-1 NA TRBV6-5 CASSYLDRAFF TGTGCCAGCAGTTACCTGGACAGAGCTTTCTTT
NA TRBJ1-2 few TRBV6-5 CASSQYNYGYTF TGTGCCAGCAGTCAGTATAACTATGGCTACACCTTC
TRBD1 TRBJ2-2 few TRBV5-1 CASSLALPGQDKPGELFF TGCGCCAGCAGCTTGGCCCTTCCGGGACAGGATAAACCCGGGGAGCTGTTTTTT
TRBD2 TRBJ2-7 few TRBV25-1 CASSELTGGFDEQYF TGTGCCAGCAGTGAATTAACGGGGGGGTTTGACGAGCAGTACTTC
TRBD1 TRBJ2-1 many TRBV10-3 CAISESGQGTREQFF TGTGCCATCAGTGAGTCGGGACAGGGAACAAGGGAGCAGTTCTTC
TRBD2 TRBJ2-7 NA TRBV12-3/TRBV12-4 CASSLMGLEFYEQYF TGTGCCAGCAGTTTAATGGGACTAGAGTTTTACGAGCAGTACTTC
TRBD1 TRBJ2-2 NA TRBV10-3 CAIKSGGIDTGELFF TGTGCCATCAAATCAGGGGGCATCGACACCGGGGAGCTGTTTTTT
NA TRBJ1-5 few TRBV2 CASSEDRVSNQPQHF TGTGCCAGCAGTGAAGACAGGGTCTCCAATCAGCCCCAGCATTTT
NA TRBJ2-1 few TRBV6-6 CASSPGVVLFF TGTGCCAGCAGTCCTGGGGTAGTTCTGTTCTTC
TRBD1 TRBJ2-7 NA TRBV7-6 CASSPTGAEQYF TGTGCCAGCAGTCCGACAGGGGCCGAGCAGTACTTC
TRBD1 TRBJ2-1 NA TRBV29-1 CSDQQGNNEQFF TGCAGCGACCAACAGGGGAACAATGAGCAGTTCTTC
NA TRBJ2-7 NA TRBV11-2 CASSQGWASSSYEQYF TGTGCCAGCAGCCAAGGGTGGGCATCGAGCTCCTACGAGCAGTACTTC
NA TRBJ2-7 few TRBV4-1 CASSQDPASVNEQYF TGCGCCAGCAGCCAAGATCCGGCCTCCGTGAACGAGCAGTACTTC
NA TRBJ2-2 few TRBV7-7 CASSSGPQNTGELFF TGTGCCAGCAGTTCCGGACCGCAAAACACCGGGGAGCTGTTTTTT
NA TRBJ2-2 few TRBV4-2 CASSPAKGNTGELFF TGTGCCAGCAGCCCAGCCAAGGGGAACACCGGGGAGCTGTTTTTT
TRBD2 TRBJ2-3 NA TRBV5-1 CASSMLAGGDTDTQYF TGCGCCAGCAGCATGCTAGCGGGAGGAGACACAGATACGCAGTATTTT
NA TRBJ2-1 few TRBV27 CASSLRASINEQFF TGTGCCAGCAGTTTGAGGGCTAGCATAAATGAGCAGTTCTTC
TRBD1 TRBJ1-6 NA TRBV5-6 CASSFVDRSNSPLHF TGTGCCAGCAGCTTTGTGGACAGGAGTAATTCACCCCTCCACTTT
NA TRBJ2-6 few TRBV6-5 CASSYEGFSGANVLTF TGTGCCAGCAGTTACGAGGGGTTCTCTGGGGCCAACGTCCTGACTTTC
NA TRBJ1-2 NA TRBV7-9 CASSLFPGYYGYTF TGTGCCAGCAGCTTATTCCCAGGGTACTATGGCTACACCTTC
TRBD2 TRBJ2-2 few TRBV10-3 CAISVRGDTGELFF TGTGCCATCAGTGTGCGGGGGGACACCGGGGAGCTGTTTTTT
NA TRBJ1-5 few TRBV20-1 CSARDHANQPQHF TGCAGTGCTAGAGATCATGCTAATCAGCCCCAGCATTTT
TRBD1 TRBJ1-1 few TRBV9 CASSVHPSAGGTEAFF TGTGCCAGCAGCGTTCACCCCTCGGCAGGGGGGACTGAAGCTTTCTTT
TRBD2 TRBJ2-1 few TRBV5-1 CASSLGLAGINEQFF TGCGCCAGCAGCTTGGGACTAGCGGGAATCAATGAGCAGTTCTTC